What follows is one T cell receptor beta chain and its context. Its antigen is currently not known. Base qualities are not recorded, but no much larger clone differs from it by a single base. The time point label for this specimen denotes: baseline before first vaccination. The vaccinee samples were drawn from two UK trials, COV001 and COV002, one of which was a single-blind randomized controlled phase 2/3 trial testing AZD1222 (ChAdOx1 nCoV-19) in healthy adults. Trial participant PBMC samples were collected at day 0 and day 28 after the second dose for TCRbeta chain sequencing. The CDR3, cysteine through phenylalanine, is 13 amino acids long. The only DNA kept is the CDR3, 39 bases in frame from the first base. The germline V gene (reference sequence) provides CDR1 MNHNY and CDR2 SVGAGI. Trimming removed 4 bases from V and 1 base from J, leaving 7 bases between the germline ends. The sample is drawn from a study of T cell responses to AZD1222 COVID-19 vaccine (dated by TCRdb to about 2021). Study-level background: Because spike-specific TCR depth and breadth did not differ between the two schedules, AZD1222 recipients who got a second dose at roughly 4 weeks were pooled with those who got a second dose at roughly 12 weeks. A total of just over 230 trial participants underwent TCR sequencing, of whom roughly 210 had received two doses of AZD1222 and 26 had received two doses of the MenACWY control vaccine. Trial participants were enrolled into age subgroups of 18-55, 56-69 and 70-plus years, which contained about 150, 27 and 61 TCR-sequenced participants, respectively. Overall study results and their limits: CD4 TCRs associated with the vaccine covered the entire spike protein, and the dominant responses were in regions 160-218 and 743-854. Spike-specific TCR breadth and depth rose significantly after two AZD1222 doses compared with day 0 and with MenACWY recipients. Reportedly, close to half of the unique spike-specific TCRs recognized epitopes lying outside the regions that are mutated in the B.1.351 and B.1.1.7 variants. Participants were mostly white British and included more females than males, and it was suggested by the authors that clonal diversity may have been underestimated. In the small 56-69-year group, the increase in depth fell short of significance, most likely because of low power. Conclusions about previously exposed vaccinees were limited because only a handful of AZD1222 recipients were SARS-CoV-2 seropositive at baseline. Because no day 14 peak-response samples were available, repertoires were characterized only after the peak T cell response.

The CDR3 regions of human TCRbeta chains were analyzed by immunosequencing. The study's own analysis went as follows. Repertoire TCRs were matched against a reference library of SARS-CoV-2-specific TCRs generated with the MIRA antigen-specificity platform. Breadth meant the fraction of unique TCRs that were SARS-CoV-2-associated, whereas depth meant the fraction of total T cells that were SARS-CoV-2-associated. Each spike-specific TCR was assigned to its reactive spike region and to a CD4 or CD8 class using the MIRA data. Log10-transformed breadth and depth values were compared by one-way ANOVA with Sidak's multiple comparisons tests. Held by TCRdb, this immuneACCESS table contains in-frame sequences only and omits some clones. Under half of the omission traces to an unresolved V gene where checked; the cause of the rest is unknown. V and J calls and clone size are those listed in that table; D and trimming were worked out from the DNA. For this sample the table gives 90,000 to 100,000 clones, of which 88% were detected only once. The ten largest clones capture less than 3% of the sample.

Recombination connected TRBV6-6 to TRBJ1-1; the D segment cannot be called with confidence. The TCR was taken from an adult in good health. The sequenced sample was peripheral blood, obtained on day 0 of AZD1222 vaccination. The nucleotide sequence is given as TGTGCCAGCAGTTGGAATCCGAACACTGAAGCTTTCTTT. It translates as CASSWNPNTEAFF.